These 18 T cell receptor beta chains were all obtained from the same sample, sequenced in a study of regulatory T cells in long-lasting Graves disease. Time point noted: newly diagnosed GD, antithyroid drugs for less than 3 months. RNA isolated from PBMCs was used to make the TCR library. Both iRepertoire HTBI primers and Arm-PCR of CDR3 regions were used to build the TCR beta libraries. Using its own MiXCR run on the multiplex PCR reads, TCRdb lists one record per CDR3 protein. The sample carries about 310,000 distinct CDR3 sequences, 15% to 20% recorded once. The starting material was peripheral blood mononuclear cells (PBMCs), obtained at new diagnosis, from a patient treated with antithyroid drugs. These receptors were taken from a female donor with Graves disease.

This clonotype was seen at least ten times. The chain joins TRBV29-1 to TRBJ2-1, with D perhaps matching TRBD1 (8 bases). The germline V gene has CDR1 SQVTM and CDR2 ANQGSEA. The CDR3 spans 13 residues. Trimming cost V 4 bases and J 12 bases, with 19 bases left between them. In nucleotides, the CDR3 is TGCAGCGTTGTGAACCTCGGGGGGACAGGGCAGTTCTTC. Translated: CSVVNLGGTGQFF.

This clonotype was observed a few times. The V call is TRBV4-1, the J call TRBJ1-2; D unclear. Trimming left V 1 base short and J 2 bases short, with 11 bases between. The CDR3 sequence is 15 residues long. Germline CDR1 and CDR2: MGHRA and YSYEKL. CDR3 in DNA: TGCGCCAGCAGCCAAGCCCTCAGCCTCAACTATGGCTACACCTTC. It translates to CASSQALSLNYGYTF.

The CDR3 loop is CASTESQGPMEKLFF. The CDR3 region has the DNA TGTGCCAGCACTGAGAGCCAGGGGCCAATGGAAAAACTGTTTTTT. The V and J genes are TRBV6-1 and TRBJ1-4; D possibly corresponds to TRBD1 (6 bases). Germline V lookup: CDR1 MNHNS, CDR2 SASEGT. V was shortened by 7 bases and J by 8 bases, with 20 bases between the two germline ends. CDR3 size: 15 residues.

The sample holds many counts of this clonotype. The junction departs from germline at one end; a sequencing error may be responsible. The rearrangement uses TRBV5-1 and TRBJ2-7; 9 bases agree with TRBD2. This CDR3 has 14 amino acids. CDR1 is SGHRS and CDR2 is YFSETQ in the germline V gene. The CDR3 loop is CASSPSGNPGEQYF. CDR3 nucleotides: TGTGCCAGCAGCCCTAGCGGGAATCCGGGTGAGCAGTACTTC.

This clonotype was counted ten times or more. The chain recombines TRBV10-3 with TRBJ2-1; possibly TRBD2 for D (6 bases). Trimming pared 6 bases from V and 7 bases from J, leaving 10 bases between. The CDR3 loop spans 12 amino acids. Germline values: CDR1 ENHRY, CDR2 SYGVKD. In DNA, the CDR3 is TGTGCCATCAGGGCAGGGAGGAATGAGCAGTTCTTC. Translating gives CAIRAGRNEQFF.

A few counts support this clonotype. The chain carries TRBV6-2 or TRBV6-3 and TRBJ2-3, with 8 bases matching TRBD2. Germline V gives CDR1 MNHEY, CDR2 SVGEGT. V was clipped by 6 bases and J by 6 bases; unmatched bases: 5. CDR3 length: 13 residues. CDR3 bases: TGTGCCAGCAGCGGGAGGGCCGGCGATACGCAGTATTTT. Amino acid sequence: CASSGRAGDTQYF.

This clonotype was picked up a small number of times. V usage is TRBV19 and J usage is TRBJ2-1; D may be TRBD2 (6 bases). CDR3 size: 14 residues. Germline V gene lookup returns CDR1 LNHDA and CDR2 SQIVND (reference sequence). V was clipped by 4 bases and J by 1 base, with 8 bases between them. CDR3 DNA: TGTGCCAGTAGTAGGAGGGAGTCCTACAATGAGCAGTTCTTC. This translates into CASSRRESYNEQFF.

This clonotype was found many times. The chain combines TRBV29-1 with TRBJ1-2; unclear D gene. The V end lost 8 bases, the J end lost 4 bases, and 20 bases lay between the germline ends. CDR3 length equals 14 residues. Germline V gene sequence: CDR1 SQVTM, CDR2 ANQGSEA. This CDR3 reads CSSLIPTPLYGYTF. The CDR3 region has the DNA TGCAGCAGCCTTATCCCAACCCCTCTCTATGGCTACACCTTC.

CDR3 sequence (DNA): TGTGCCAGCAGTCAACTAGGAAACACCGGGGAGCTGTTTTTT. Protein sequence: CASSQLGNTGELFF. The rearrangement joins TRBV6-1 to TRBJ2-2; possible D gene TRBD2, 5 bases. V dropped 5 bases and J dropped 2 bases, with 9 bases sitting between them. Germline V gene lookup returns CDR1 MNHNS and CDR2 SASEGT. The length of the CDR3 is 14 residues.

The rearrangement uses TRBV10-2 and TRBJ1-2; unclear D gene. CDR3 length: 16 residues. Trimming left V 5 bases short and J 5 bases short, with 21 bases between. Germline loops: CDR1 WSHSY, CDR2 SAAADI. CDR3 DNA: TGCGCCAGCAGTAATAGGGCAGACTACAAATCGTATGGCTACACCTTC. Translation: CASSNRADYKSYGYTF.

This chain joins TRBV19 and TRBJ2-7; D possibly corresponds to TRBD1 (6 bases). CDR1 and CDR2 (germline): LNHDA, SQIVND (reference sequence). V gave up 8 bases and J gave up 2 bases, with 16 bases separating them. The CDR3 runs 14 residues. CDR3 DNA sequence: TGTGCCAGTGGACACGGACAGCCACCCTACGAGCAGTACTTC. It is translated as CASGHGQPPYEQYF.

This clonotype was seen repeatedly, ten times or more. The rearrangement links TRBV28 to TRBJ1-5; tentatively, D is TRBD1 (5 bases). The CDR3 loop spans 11 amino acids. V gave up 6 bases and J gave up 7 bases, with 7 bases separating them. From germline, CDR1 is MDHEN and CDR2 SYDVKM. CDR3 amino acids: CASSWGQPQHF. The CDR3 nucleotides are TGTGCCAGCAGCTGGGGGCAGCCCCAGCATTTT.

This clonotype was found many times. CDR3 amino acids: CATSDGDRSTGELFF. The CDR3 coding sequence is TGTGCCACCAGTGATGGGGACAGGTCCACCGGGGAGCTGTTTTTT. This chain joins TRBV24-1 and TRBJ2-2, with 8 bases aligning to TRBD1. Per germline, CDR1 KGHDR and CDR2 SFDVKD. The CDR3 runs to 15 residues. V was clipped by 3 bases and J by 4 bases; unmatched bases: 3.

This clonotype was counted between two and nine times. The V and J genes are TRBV5-4 and TRBJ1-4; no definite D call. V lost 4 bases and J 8 bases, leaving 9 bases between the germline ends. The CDR3 consists of 12 residues. Germline V gene lookup returns CDR1 SGHNT and CDR2 YYREEE (reference sequence). The CDR3 DNA sequence: TGTGCCAGCAGCCTTCCGGAGGAAAAACTGTTTTTT. Translation: CASSLPEEKLFF. Complete variable domain (other parts from reference TRBV5-4 and TRBJ1-4): ETGVTQSPTHLIKTRGQQVTLRCSSQSGHNTVSWYQQALGQGPQFIFQYYREEENGRGNFPPRFSGLQFPNYSSELNVNALELDDSALYLCASSLPEEKLFFGSGTQLSVL.

This clonotype was found a few times. This rearrangement joins TRBV20-1 to TRBJ2-1; 14 nucleotides align to TRBD2. CDR1 is DFQATT and CDR2 is SNEGSKA in the germline V gene (reference sequence). The CDR3 totals 17 residues. V was pared by 6 bases and J by 5 bases, with 12 bases of the junction left unmatched. CDR3 residues: CSAHPPGLAGVNNEQFF. CDR3 sequence (DNA): TGCAGTGCACACCCACCGGGACTAGCGGGAGTGAACAATGAGCAGTTCTTC.

This clonotype occurred many times. V gene TRBV28 combines with J gene TRBJ1-1, with unresolved D. V lost 8 bases, J lost 1 base, and 14 bases lay in between. In germline, CDR1 is MDHEN, CDR2 SYDVKM. The CDR3 length is 14 residues. In DNA, the CDR3 is TGTGCCAGCTCCGACCCCGGGCCGAACACTGAAGCTTTCTTT. As protein: CASSDPGPNTEAFF.

Concerning this clonotype: Being one base from a much bigger clone, this may be a read error. The chain recombines TRBV7-2 with TRBJ1-1; 10 bases fit TRBD1. Germline CDR1 and CDR2: SGHTA and FQGNSA. The trim removed 4 bases at V and 1 base at J, leaving 0 bases unmatched. The CDR3 totals 14 residues. Here the CDR3 reads CASSWTGGNTEAFF. CDR3 sequence (DNA): TGTGCCAGCAGCTGGACAGGGGGGAACACTGAAGCTTTCTTT.

This clonotype showed up just a few times. This may stem from a read error, because a much larger clone lies one nucleotide away. The V gene is TRBV6-1, the J gene TRBJ1-2; weak D call: TRBD1 (5 bases). V lost 7 bases, J lost 6 bases, and 15 bases lay in between. The CDR3 contains 13 residues. Germline V CDR1 and CDR2: MNHNS, SASEGT. CDR3 in amino acids: CASKLGRGDGYTF. The DNA of the CDR3 is TGTGCCAGCAAATTAGGACGGGGCGATGGCTACACCTTC.